The 24 T cell receptor beta chains reported below all come from one sample, sequenced in a study of blood T cell repertoires in COVID-19. Clones were sequenced by immunoSEQ multiplex PCR, and TCRdb holds only the in-frame ones, with some missing. The data hold some 200,000 clones, with 80% to 90% observed a single time. The specimen sequenced was peripheral blood. These TCRs come from a woman in her 50s with active or convalescent COVID-19.

J is TRBJ2-3 and V is TRBV7-9; no clear D gene. Trimming left V 5 bases short and J 1 base short, with 13 bases between. Germline CDR1 reads SEHNR; CDR2 reads FQNEAQ (reference sequence). This CDR3 is 15 amino acids long. As DNA, the CDR3 is TGTGCCAGCAGCCACACCCGCATTGGCACAGATACGCAGTATTTT. Translation gives CASSHTRIGTDTQYF.

CDR3: CASSLGLRGGPADTQYF. CDR3 DNA sequence: TGCGCCAGCAGCTTGGGGCTGAGGGGAGGGCCTGCAGATACGCAGTATTTT. The chain is built from TRBV5-1 and TRBJ2-3; TRBD2 matches 7 bases. This CDR3 has 17 amino acids. J was trimmed by 4 bases and V by 0 bases; bases with no gene match: 11. Germline CDR1 and CDR2: SGHRS and YFSETQ.

This sequence joins TRBV6-1 and TRBJ1-2; no clear D. Germline V gene data show CDR1 as MNHNS and CDR2 as SASEGT. The ends were cut back, 2 bases at V and 4 bases at J, with 8 bases in the middle. This CDR3 has 13 amino acids. CDR3 nucleotide sequence: TGTGCCAGCAGTGAATACAGCTCCTATGGCTACACCTTC. Translating gives CASSEYSSYGYTF.

This sequence joins TRBV18 and TRBJ1-5, with D possibly being TRBD1 (5 bases). Deletions cut 3 bases from V and 0 bases from J, with 9 bases between. This CDR3 contains 15 residues. CDR1 and CDR2 from the germline V gene are KGHSH and LQKENI. In DNA form, the CDR3 reads TGTGCCAGCTCACCCCGGACAAATAGCAATCAGCCCCAGCATTTT. Its protein is CASSPRTNSNQPQHF.

The CDR3 reads CASSLLAALATQYF. The CDR3 DNA follows: TGTGCCAGCAGCCTCCTAGCGGCCCTGGCGACCCAGTACTTC. The V and J genes are TRBV7-2 and TRBJ2-5; 7 bases line up with TRBD2. This CDR3 has 14 amino acids. The junction had 10 bases not matched to a gene; V was cut back by 5 bases and J by 7 bases. Germline V gene data show CDR1 as SGHTA and CDR2 as FQGNSA.

This clone came up a few times. The genes are TRBV5-1 and TRBJ1-2; perhaps TRBD1 as D (6 bases). Germline lookup yields CDR1 SGHRS and CDR2 YFSETQ. The length of the CDR3 is 15 residues. V was clipped by 5 bases and J by 2 bases, with 16 bases between them. This chain's CDR3 is CASRPASTGNYGYTF. CDR3 in DNA: TGCGCCAGCAGACCCGCCTCGACAGGAAACTATGGCTACACCTTC. The full variable domain, with the rest looked up from reference TRBV5-1 and TRBJ1-2, is KAGVTQTPRYLIKTRGQQVTLSCSPISGHRSVSWYQQTPGQGLQFLFEYFSETQRNKGNFPGRFSGRQFSNSRSEMNVSTLELGDSALYLCASRPASTGNYGYTFGSGTRLTVV.

This CDR3 is CASSSVGAENTEAFF. The CDR3 region has the DNA TGTGCCAGCTCATCGGTGGGGGCCGAGAACACTGAAGCTTTCTTT. The rearrangement uses TRBV18 and TRBJ1-1; D may be TRBD1 (6 bases). The CDR3 extends over 15 amino acids. Germline V CDR1 and CDR2: KGHSH, LQKENI. The V gene lost 5 bases and the J gene lost 1 base, with 14 bases spanning the gap. The whole variable domain, remainder taken from reference TRBV18 and TRBJ1-1, is NAGVMQNPRHLVRRRGQEARLRCSPMKGHSHVYWYRQLPEEGLKFMVYLQKENIIDESGMPKERFSAEFPKEGPSILRIQQVVRGDSAAYFCASSSVGAENTEAFFGQGTRLTVV.

This rearrangement joins TRBV27 to TRBJ1-1, with D maybe TRBD1 (6 bases). The CDR3 sequence is 14 residues long. CDR1 and CDR2 (germline): MNHEY, SMNVEV (reference sequence). The germline V and J ends were trimmed by 1 base and 1 base, with 7 bases remaining between them. Written as DNA, the CDR3 is TGTGCCAGCAGTTTATTGACAGGGAACACTGAAGCTTTCTTT. Amino acid sequence: CASSLLTGNTEAFF.

The chain uses TRBV21-1 and TRBJ1-6. TRBV21-1 is a pseudogene locus. The CDR3 extends over 16 amino acids. The CDR3 is CASSSDLSSYNSPLHF. The CDR3 region has the DNA TGTGCCAGCAGCAGCGATCTGAGCTCCTATAATTCACCCCTCCACTTT.

This chain connects TRBV2 to TRBJ2-5, with a weak D call TRBD2 (6 bases). The CDR3 is 14 residues long. The germline V gene encodes CDR1 SNHLY and CDR2 FYNNEI. V lost 7 bases to trimming and J lost 2 bases, with 14 bases between them. The CDR3 here is CASTPAGSQETQYF. CDR3 DNA sequence: TGTGCCAGCACTCCTGCGGGGTCGCAAGAGACCCAGTACTTC.

This clone is a singleton in its sample. The rearrangement uses TRBV12-3 or TRBV12-4 and TRBJ1-1; D is ambiguous. CDR3 length: 12 amino acids. The V and J ends lost 3 bases and 4 bases respectively, with 6 bases between them. The CDR3 DNA is TGTGCCAGCAGTTTTTCCCGCACTGAAGCTTTCTTT. Its translation: CASSFSRTEAFF.

The rearrangement links TRBV7-2 to TRBJ2-2; D possibly corresponds to TRBD1 (5 bases). The CDR3 is 16 residues long. From germline, CDR1 is SGHTA and CDR2 FQGNSA. Trimming removed 2 bases from V and 0 bases from J, with 10 bases in between. The chain's CDR3 is CASSLLGAANTGELFF. The CDR3 coding sequence is TGTGCCAGCAGCTTATTAGGGGCCGCGAACACCGGGGAGCTGTTTTTT. The variable domain in full, with the rest retrieved from reference TRBV7-2 and TRBJ2-2, is GAGVSQSPSNKVTEKGKDVELRCDPISGHTALYWYRQSLGQGLEFLIYFQGNSAPDKSGLPSDRFSAERTGGSVSTLTIQRTQQEDSAVYLCASSLLGAANTGELFFGEGSRLTVL.

This chain uses TRBV6-5 with TRBJ2-3, with D perhaps matching TRBD2 (6 bases). CDR1 and CDR2 (germline): MNHEY, SVGAGI. The CDR3 runs to 13 residues. V was trimmed by 11 bases and J by 3 bases, leaving 15 bases between them. As DNA, the CDR3 is TGTGCCTGGAGGGAGGACGGAACAGATACGCAGTATTTT. Residues: CAWREDGTDTQYF.

V usage is TRBV28 and J usage is TRBJ1-2, with D perhaps TRBD1 (5 bases). V shed 4 bases and J shed 0 bases, with 27 bases lying between them. Per the germline V gene, CDR1 is MDHEN and CDR2 is SYDVKM. The CDR3 spans 20 residues. The CDR3 nucleotides are TGTGCCAGCAGTTCTCTAGGGGTCGGACACCCCTCTGAAGCTAACTATGGCTACACCTTC. It yields the protein CASSSLGVGHPSEANYGYTF.

The CDR3 loop is CASSLGRIANYGYTF. CDR3 nucleotide sequence: TGTGCCAGCAGCTTGGGGCGGATAGCTAACTATGGCTACACCTTC. This chain connects TRBV5-6 to TRBJ1-2; D call uncertain. This CDR3 comprises 15 residues. Germline CDR1 is SGHDT and CDR2 is YYEEEE. V lost 0 bases, J lost 0 bases, and 9 bases lay in between.

This clone was seen only a few times. The CDR3 sequence: CASSLRSTSGGFKETQYF. The CDR3 nucleotides read TGTGCCAGCAGCTTGCGGTCGACTAGCGGGGGCTTTAAAGAGACCCAGTACTTC. The chain uses TRBV5-6 and TRBJ2-5, with 12 bases matching TRBD2. The germline V gene encodes CDR1 SGHDT and CDR2 YYEEEE. This CDR3 has 18 residues. The junction had 10 bases not matched to a gene; V was cut back by 1 base and J by 3 bases.

The chain couples TRBV28 to TRBJ1-2, with D maybe TRBD1 (5 bases). There are 13 residues in the CDR3. Per the germline V gene, CDR1 is MDHEN and CDR2 is SYDVKM. V lost 5 bases, J lost 4 bases, and 11 bases lay in between. CDR3 sequence reads: CASSTAGPYGYTF. The DNA of the CDR3 is TGTGCCAGCAGTACCGCAGGGCCCTATGGCTACACCTTC.

This sequence joins TRBV10-1 and TRBJ2-2, with D tentatively TRBD1 (6 bases). In germline, CDR1 is WNHNN, CDR2 SYGVQD (reference sequence). This CDR3 has 17 amino acids. Deletions cut 4 bases from V and 2 bases from J, with 17 bases between. CDR3 coding DNA: TGCGCCAGCAGTGGAAGTGGACAGAGGATTAACACCGGGGAGCTGTTTTTT. Its protein is CASSGSGQRINTGELFF.

The rearrangement joins TRBV5-1 to TRBJ2-1; D is perhaps TRBD2 (6 bases). V lost 0 bases and J 4 bases, leaving 14 bases between the germline ends. The CDR3 sequence is 16 residues long. Per germline, CDR1 SGHRS and CDR2 YFSETQ. CDR3 sequence: CASSLVSGASYNEQFF. The CDR3 nucleotides are TGCGCCAGCAGCTTGGTTAGCGGAGCTTCATACAATGAGCAGTTCTTC.

This chain connects TRBV28 to TRBJ1-5; 7 bases map to TRBD1. CDR3 length: 15 amino acids. V shed 6 bases and J 6 bases; nucleotides not matched to a gene: 11. Germline lookup yields CDR1 MDHEN and CDR2 SYDVKM. This CDR3 reads CASSSPDRETQPQHF. The CDR3 coding sequence is TGTGCCAGCAGCTCGCCCGACAGGGAGACTCAGCCCCAGCATTTT.

V and J are TRBV15 and TRBJ2-2; D is undetermined. Deletions cut 0 bases from V and 5 bases from J, with 10 bases between. The CDR3 totals 15 residues. Per the germline V gene, CDR1 is LNHNV and CDR2 is YYDKDF (reference sequence). CDR3 DNA sequence: TGTGCCACCAGCAGAGATGGGCTATTGACCGGGGAGCTGTTTTTT. Residues: CATSRDGLLTGELFF.

Only one count was recorded for this clone. DNA for the CDR3: TGTGCCACCAGTGGCCCCCGGGGCGGGAGCACTGAAGCTTTCTTT. As protein: CATSGPRGGSTEAFF. The chain couples TRBV24-1 to TRBJ1-1; maybe TRBD1 (5 bases). V lost 5 bases to trimming and J lost 4 bases, with 16 bases between them. The CDR3 extends over 15 amino acids. Per germline, CDR1 KGHDR and CDR2 SFDVKD.

The chain combines TRBV7-9 with TRBJ2-3, with 7 bases matching TRBD2. Losses at the gene ends were 5 bases for V and 1 base for J; bases not matched to a gene: 12. Germline CDR1 is SEHNR and CDR2 is FQNEAQ (reference sequence). This CDR3 is 17 amino acids long. The CDR3 DNA is TGTGCCAGCAGCCTCAGTCTCGGGGCGGGGGGCACAGATACGCAGTATTTT. Translated: CASSLSLGAGGTDTQYF. The complete variable domain, with remaining parts taken from reference TRBV7-9 and TRBJ2-3, reads DTGVSQNPRHKITKRGQNVTFRCDPISEHNRLYWYRQTLGQGPEFLTYFQNEAQLEKSRLLSDRFSAERPKGSFSTLEIQRTEQGDSAMYLCASSLSLGAGGTDTQYFGPGTRLTVL.

The chain combines TRBV11-3 with TRBJ2-3; 9 nucleotides agree with TRBD1. The CDR3 extends over 16 amino acids. CDR1 is SGHNT and CDR2 is YENEEA in the germline V gene. Trimming at V came to 1 base and at J to 1 base, leaving 3 bases not matched to a gene. The CDR3 DNA is TGTGCCAGCAGCTTAGGGACAGGGGCGCGCACAGATACGCAGTATTTT. This encodes CASSLGTGARTDTQYF.